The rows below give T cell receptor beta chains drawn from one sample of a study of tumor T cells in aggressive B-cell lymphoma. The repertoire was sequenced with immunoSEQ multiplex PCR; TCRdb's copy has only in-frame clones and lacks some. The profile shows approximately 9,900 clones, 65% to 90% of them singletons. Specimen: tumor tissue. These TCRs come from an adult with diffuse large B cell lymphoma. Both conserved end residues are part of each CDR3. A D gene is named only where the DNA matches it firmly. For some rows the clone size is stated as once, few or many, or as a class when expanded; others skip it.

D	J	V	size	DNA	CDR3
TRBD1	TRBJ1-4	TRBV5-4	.	TGTGCCAGCAGCCGTTACCGGACAGGGCGTAATGAAAAACTGTTTTTT	CASSRYRTGRNEKLFF
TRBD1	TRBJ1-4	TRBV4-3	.	TGCGCCAGCAGCCAGGAACAGGGGCAAACTAATGAAAAACTGTTTTTT	CASSQEQGQTNEKLFF
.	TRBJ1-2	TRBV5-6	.	TGTGCCAGCGAGGCAGGGGCGGTGGGTGGCTACACCTTC	CASEAGAVGGYTF
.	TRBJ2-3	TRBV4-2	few	TGTGCCAGCAGCCCTGGCACAGATACGCAGTATTTT	CASSPGTDTQYF
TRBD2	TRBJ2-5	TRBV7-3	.	TGTGCCAGCAGCTTAACTAGCGGGACCGAGACCCGGTACTTC	CASSLTSGTETRYF
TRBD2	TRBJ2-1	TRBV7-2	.	TGTGCCAGCAGCTTAGAGCGGGAGAAGTTGGGTGAGCAGTTCTTC	CASSLEREKLGEQFF
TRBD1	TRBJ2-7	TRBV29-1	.	TGCAGCGTTCCCGGGACAGGGGGCTACGAGCAGTACTTC	CSVPGTGGYEQYF
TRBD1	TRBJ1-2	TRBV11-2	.	TGTGCCAGCAGGGGGACAGGGATGTTTGGCTACACCTTC	CASRGTGMFGYTF
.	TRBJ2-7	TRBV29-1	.	TGCAGCGTTGCGACAGCCGCCTACGAGCAGTACTTC	CSVATAAYEQYF
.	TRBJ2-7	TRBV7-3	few	TGTGCCAGCAGCTTTTACGAGAGGTCCGAGCAGTACTTC	CASSFYERSEQYF
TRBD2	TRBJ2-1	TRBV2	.	TGTGCCAGCAGTGAGTCGGGGGGTCGTTGGTATGAGCAGTTCTTC	CASSESGGRWYEQFF
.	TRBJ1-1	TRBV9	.	TGTGCCAGCAGCGCGGTAAGTCGGAACACTGAAGCTTTCTTT	CASSAVSRNTEAFF
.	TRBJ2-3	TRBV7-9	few	TGTGCCAGCAGCTTCCCACGGGGTACGCAGTATTTT	CASSFPRGTQYF
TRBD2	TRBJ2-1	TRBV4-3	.	TGCGCCAGCAGCCAAGCCCTAGCGGGAGATCGGGATGAGCAGTTCTTC	CASSQALAGDRDEQFF
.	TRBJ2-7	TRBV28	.	TGTGCCAGCAGCTACACCCTCCCAGGAACCTACGAGCAGTACTTC	CASSYTLPGTYEQYF
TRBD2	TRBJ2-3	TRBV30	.	TGTGCCTGGAAACCCACTAGCGGGATGTTAGATACGCAGTATTTT	CAWKPTSGMLDTQYF
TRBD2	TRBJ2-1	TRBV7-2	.	TGTGCCAGCAGCTTAGCTAGGACTAGCGGGACTGGATACAATGAGCAGTTCTTC	CASSLARTSGTGYNEQFF
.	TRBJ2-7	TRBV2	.	TGTGCCAGCACCCCAGGGGCCTCCTACGAGCAGTACTTC	CASTPGASYEQYF
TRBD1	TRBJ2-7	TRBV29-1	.	TGCAGCGTCGGGACAGGGAAGTGGTACGAGCAGTACTTC	CSVGTGKWYEQYF
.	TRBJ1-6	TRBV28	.	TGTGCCAGCAGTCCCCCAGGGATAAATTCACCCCTCCACTTT	CASSPPGINSPLHF
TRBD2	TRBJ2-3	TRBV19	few	TGTGCCAGTAGTTCTCTAGCGGGAGTAGGGGATACGCAGTATTTT	CASSSLAGVGDTQYF
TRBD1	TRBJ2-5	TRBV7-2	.	TGTGCCAGCAGTTGGGACAGGGGAGAGACCCAGTACTTC	CASSWDRGETQYF
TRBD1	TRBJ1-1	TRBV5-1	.	TGCGCCAGCAGCTGGGAGACAGGGGGAGTCACTGAAGCTTTCTTT	CASSWETGGVTEAFF
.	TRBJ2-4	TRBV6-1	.	TGTGCCAGCAGTGAATACGACAGAATCCTAGCCAAAAACATTCAGTACTTC	CASSEYDRILAKNIQYF
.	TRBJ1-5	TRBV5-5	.	TGTGCCAGCAGCTCTCCCCCGGGGGGTCCTAATCAGCCCCAGCATTTT	CASSSPPGGPNQPQHF
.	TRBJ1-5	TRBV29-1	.	TGCAGCGCCCTCTGGGGGCCCAATCAGCCCCAGCATTTT	CSALWGPNQPQHF
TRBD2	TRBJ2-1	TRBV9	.	TGTGCCAGCAGCATGACTAGCGGGAGTTCAAATGAGCAGTTCTTC	CASSMTSGSSNEQFF
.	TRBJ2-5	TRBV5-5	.	TGTGCCAGCAGCTCGGGTGAGCGGTCTCAAGAGACCCAGTACTTC	CASSSGERSQETQYF
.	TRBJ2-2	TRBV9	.	TGTGCCAGCAGCGTAGATCAGGGTATCGGGGAGCTGTTTTTT	CASSVDQGIGELFF
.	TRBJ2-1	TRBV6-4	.	TGTGCCAGCAGTGACTCATACGGCGGAGCGAATGAGCAGTTCTTC	CASSDSYGGANEQFF
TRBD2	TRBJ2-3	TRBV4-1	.	TGCGCCAGCAGCCGACAGCGGGAGGACCCTATGCGCACAGATACGCAGTATTTT	CASSRQREDPMRTDTQYF
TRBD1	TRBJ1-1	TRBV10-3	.	TGTGCCACCCAGTTGACAGGGACGAACACTGAAGCTTTCTTT	CATQLTGTNTEAFF
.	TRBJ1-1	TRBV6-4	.	TGTGCCAGCAGCCGGGGAGCGAACACTGAAGCTTTCTTT	CASSRGANTEAFF
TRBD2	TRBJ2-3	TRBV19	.	TGTGCCAGTAGCCCGGGACTAGCGCCAGGGAATACAGATACGCAGTATTTT	CASSPGLAPGNTDTQYF
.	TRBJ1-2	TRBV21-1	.	TGTGCCAGCAGCAAAACCCGTAATCAGGGGTTAGGAGGCTACACCTTC	CASSKTRNQGLGGYTF
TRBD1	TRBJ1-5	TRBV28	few	TGTGCCAGCAGTTTATTCAGGGGGGCCAATCAGCCCCAGCATTTT	CASSLFRGANQPQHF
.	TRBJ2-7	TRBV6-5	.	TGTGCCAGCAGTTACTCGACCAGCACTAGTTCGGCGTACTTC	CASSYSTSTSSAYF
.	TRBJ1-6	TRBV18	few	TGTGCCAGCTCACCTAACCAGGCTTCATATAATTCACCCCTCCACTTT	CASSPNQASYNSPLHF
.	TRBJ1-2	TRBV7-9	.	TGTGCCAGCAGCTGGGGGCAGGCAGGGAACTATGGCTACACCTTC	CASSWGQAGNYGYTF
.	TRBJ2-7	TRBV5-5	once	TGTGCCAGCAGCCCCGACAGAGGGCAGTACTTC	CASSPDRGQYF
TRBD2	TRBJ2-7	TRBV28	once	TGTGCCAGCAGTATTACCGGGACTAGCGGGACTAGAGAGCAGTACTTC	CASSITGTSGTREQYF
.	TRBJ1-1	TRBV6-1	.	TGTGCCAGCAACTCGAGGGGGACCGCCCCTGAAGCTTTCTTT	CASNSRGTAPEAFF
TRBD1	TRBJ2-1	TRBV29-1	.	TGCAGCGTGCTCTCGGGACAGTTAGGCTCCTACAATGAGCAGTTCTTC	CSVLSGQLGSYNEQFF
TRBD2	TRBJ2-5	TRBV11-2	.	TGTGCCAGCAGCACTGGACTAGCGGGAGGGCCCGGGGAGACCCAGTACTTC	CASSTGLAGGPGETQYF
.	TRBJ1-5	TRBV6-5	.	TGTGCCAGCAGTGCGCCAGGGCAGGGCGTTCAGCCCCAGCATTTT	CASSAPGQGVQPQHF
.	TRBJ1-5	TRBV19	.	TGTGCCAGTAGTACTAGTAGAGATCAGCCCCAGCATTTT	CASSTSRDQPQHF
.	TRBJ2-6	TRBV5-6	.	TGTGCCAGCAGCTTGTTGGCCGGACAGTTTAGCTCTGGGGCCAACGTCCTGACTTTC	CASSLLAGQFSSGANVLTF
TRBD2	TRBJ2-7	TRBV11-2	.	TGTGCCAGCAGCTTAGGGGCTAGCGGGAGTGAAGAGCAGTACTTC	CASSLGASGSEEQYF
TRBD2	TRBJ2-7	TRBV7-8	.	TGTGCCAGCAGCACCCGACTAGCGGGAGGGCAGTACTTC	CASSTRLAGGQYF
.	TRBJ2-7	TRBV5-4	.	TGTGCCAGCAGCTTCTCCTCTGCGCGCGAGCAGTACTTC	CASSFSSAREQYF